Here is one T cell receptor beta chain with its context. Germline-derived CDR1 and CDR2 are SGHTA and FQGNSA. The junction had 8 bases not matched to a gene; V was cut back by 5 bases and J by 7 bases. This CDR3 spans 15 amino acids. This sample was included in a study of siplizumab effects on memory and regulatory T cells. Profiling relied on immunoSEQ multiplex PCR, and the TCRdb table lists in-frame clones only, not all of them. This table has about 100,000 clones, about 90% appearing once. The rearrangement joins TRBV7-2 to TRBJ1-6, with 7 bases identical to TRBD1. Sequenced sample: CD4+ T cells sorted from blood. The source is a human donor in good health. This CDR3 reads CASSTQTGTNSPLHF. The DNA of the CDR3 is TGTGCCAGCAGCACCCAGACAGGGACGAATTCACCCCTCCACTTT.